The entry below describes one T cell receptor (beta chain). Its specificity is unknown. TCR libraries each used about 3.5 ug of total RNA. Each UMI harboured a 6-nucleotide sample barcode and was appended via template switching. TCRdb re-called the 5' RACE reads; every CDR3 protein appears as one record, without DNA. Recorded for this sample: just over 300,000 distinct CDR3 sequences. This sample was taken from a study of monozygotic twins with inflammatory bowel disease. Germline values: CDR1 MNHNS, CDR2 SASEGT. The CDR3 has 15 residues. Study-level points and caveats: The data gave no support to a single strong IBD-associated signal or clonotype. IBD patients displayed reduced TCRbeta diversity (inverse Simpson) when set against healthy co-twins.

The specimen was blood. The clonotype was recovered from a human donor with ulcerative colitis or Crohn's disease, or a healthy co-twin of an affected twin (not recorded which). The chain employs TRBV6-1 and TRBJ1-4. The CDR3 protein is CASRSRKPTNEKLFF.